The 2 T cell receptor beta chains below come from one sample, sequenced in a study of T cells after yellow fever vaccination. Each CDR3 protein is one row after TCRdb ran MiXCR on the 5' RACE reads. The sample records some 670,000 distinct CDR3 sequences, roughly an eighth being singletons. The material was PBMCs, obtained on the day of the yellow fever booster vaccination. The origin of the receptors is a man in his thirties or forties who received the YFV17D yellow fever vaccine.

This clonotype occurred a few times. CDR3 sequence: CASSPHRGRVPEQFF. The DNA of the CDR3 is TGTGCCAGCAGCCCTCACAGGGGGCGCGTCCCTGAGCAGTTCTTC. V usage is TRBV16 and J usage is TRBJ2-1; 9 nucleotides line up with TRBD1. Trimming took 4 bases from V and 9 from J; bases not matched to a gene: 10. Germline V gives CDR1 KGHSY, CDR2 FQNENV. This CDR3 has 15 amino acids. Full variable domain (outside the CDR3, taken from reference TRBV16 and TRBJ2-1): GEEVAQTPKHLVRGEGQKAKLYCAPIKGHSYVFWYQQVLKNEFKFLISFQNENVFDETGMPKERFSAKCLPNSPCSLEIQATKLEDSAVYFCASSPHRGRVPEQFFGPGTRLTVL.

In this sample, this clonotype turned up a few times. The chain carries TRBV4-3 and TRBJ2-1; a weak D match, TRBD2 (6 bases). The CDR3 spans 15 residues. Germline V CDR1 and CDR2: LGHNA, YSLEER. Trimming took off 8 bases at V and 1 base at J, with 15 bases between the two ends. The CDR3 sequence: CASGASVTSYNEQFF. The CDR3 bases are TGCGCCAGCGGAGCTAGCGTAACATCCTACAATGAGCAGTTCTTC.